This entry features one T cell receptor (beta chain) sequence. The antigen is unknown. The data were obtained in a study of long-term antiretroviral therapy in people with HIV. Study-level points and caveats: ART adherence was not documented, and neither viral resistance nor therapy changes had any data. Repertoires with HIV possessed tighter CDR3 length spans than those of controls. Blood, drawn from about 2004 to 2017, may reflect older ART regimens. Although diversity increased after ART, it remained lower than in transplant donor controls.

Germline CDR1 is MNHNS and CDR2 is SASEGT. Trimming took off 2 bases at V and 5 bases at J, with 16 bases between the two ends. This CDR3 region has 16 residues. Survey-level resolution applied to immunoSEQ assay v3.0. Sequencing was performed with immunoSEQ multiplex PCR; in TCRdb, only in-frame clones are kept and a portion is missing. Of just over 20,000 clones detected, roughly 78% appear once; the ten largest clones hold roughly 10%. The genes are TRBV6-1 and TRBJ1-5, with a possible D match to TRBD1 (5 bases). This material consisted of unsorted PBMCs, taken 4.1 years after starting antiretroviral therapy. This clonotype originated in a woman in her thirties or forties with HIV. The CDR3 coding sequence is TGTGCCAGCAGTGAAATAACAGGTTGGGGGTATCAGCCCCAGCATTTT. Translating it yields CASSEITGWGYQPQHF.